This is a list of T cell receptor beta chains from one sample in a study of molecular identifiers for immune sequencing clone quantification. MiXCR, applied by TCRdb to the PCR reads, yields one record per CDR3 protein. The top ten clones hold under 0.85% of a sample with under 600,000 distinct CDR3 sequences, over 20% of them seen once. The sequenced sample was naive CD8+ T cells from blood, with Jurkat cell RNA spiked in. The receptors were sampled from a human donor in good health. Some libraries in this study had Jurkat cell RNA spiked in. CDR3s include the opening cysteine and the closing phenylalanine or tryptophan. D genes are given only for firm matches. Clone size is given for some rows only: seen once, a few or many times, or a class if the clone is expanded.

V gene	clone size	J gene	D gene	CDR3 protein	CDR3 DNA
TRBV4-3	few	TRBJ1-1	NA	CASSQDQRNTEAFF	TGCGCCAGCAGCCAAGATCAAAGGAACACTGAAGCTTTCTTT
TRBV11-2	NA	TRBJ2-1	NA	CASSPGYGYNEQFF	TGTGCCAGCAGCCCGGGGTATGGGTACAATGAGCAGTTCTTC
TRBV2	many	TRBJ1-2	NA	CASSENGKANYGYTF	TGTGCCAGCAGTGAAAACGGAAAAGCTAACTATGGCTACACCTTC
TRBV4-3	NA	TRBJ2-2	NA	CASSHLAWGLAGELFF	TGCGCCAGCAGCCATCTAGCTTGGGGTTTAGCCGGGGAGCTGTTTTTT
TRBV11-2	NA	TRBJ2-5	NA	CASSLDKFTGSMEETQYF	TGTGCCAGCAGCTTAGATAAGTTCACCGGGAGCATGGAGGAGACCCAGTACTTC
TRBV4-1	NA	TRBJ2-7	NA	CASSQATLRVEQYF	TGCGCCAGCAGCCAAGCAACTTTAAGGGTCGAGCAGTACTTC
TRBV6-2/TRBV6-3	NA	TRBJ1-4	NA	CASSYSGLEGERLFF	TGTGCCAGCAGTTACTCCGGACTTGAAGGTGAAAGACTGTTTTTT
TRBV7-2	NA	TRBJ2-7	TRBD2	CASSPLFAGGNYEQYF	TGTGCCAGCAGCCCGCTTTTTGCGGGAGGGAACTACGAGCAGTACTTC
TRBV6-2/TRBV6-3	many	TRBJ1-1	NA	CASSYGGWTEAFF	TGTGCCAGCAGTTACGGGGGCTGGACTGAAGCTTTCTTT
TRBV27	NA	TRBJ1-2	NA	CASSPRTEANYGYTF	TGTGCCAGCAGTCCGCGGACAGAGGCTAACTATGGCTACACCTTC
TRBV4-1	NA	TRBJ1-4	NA	CASSQGAGPTNEKLFF	TGCGCCAGCAGCCAAGGGGCAGGCCCAACTAATGAAAAACTGTTTTTT
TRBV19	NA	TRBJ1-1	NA	CASSMGTLTEAFF	TGTGCCAGTAGTATGGGGACCCTCACTGAAGCTTTCTTT
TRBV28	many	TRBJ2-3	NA	CASGSFSTDTQYF	TGTGCCAGTGGAAGTTTTAGCACAGATACGCAGTATTTT
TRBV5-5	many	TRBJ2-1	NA	CASSWDPGPGVEDEQFF	TGTGCCAGCAGCTGGGACCCGGGACCAGGGGTTGAGGATGAGCAGTTCTTC
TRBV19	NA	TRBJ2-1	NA	CASSMGGGGTVHEQFF	TGTGCCAGTAGTATGGGAGGGGGCGGCACGGTCCATGAGCAGTTCTTC
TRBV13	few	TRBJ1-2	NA	CASSLEGSLDYGYTF	TGTGCCAGCAGCTTAGAGGGGTCATTGGACTATGGCTACACCTTC
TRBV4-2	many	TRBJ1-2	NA	CASSQDPEDRPYGYTF	TGTGCCAGCAGCCAAGATCCTGAGGACAGACCGTATGGCTACACCTTC
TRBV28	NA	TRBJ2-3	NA	CASSNLGFSQYF	TGTGCCAGCAGTAACCTAGGGTTCTCGCAGTATTTT
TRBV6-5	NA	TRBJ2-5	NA	CASTQSGGAGETQYF	TGTGCCAGCACCCAATCTGGGGGCGCGGGAGAGACCCAGTACTTC
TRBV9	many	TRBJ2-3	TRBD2	CASSVGLAVTDTQYF	TGTGCCAGCAGCGTCGGACTAGCGGTCACAGATACGCAGTATTTT
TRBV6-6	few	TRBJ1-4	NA	CASTDPTTNEKLFF	TGTGCCAGCACCGACCCAACAACTAATGAAAAACTGTTTTTT
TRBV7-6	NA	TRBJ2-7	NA	CASSSELFSYERYF	TGTGCCAGCAGTTCGGAGTTATTCTCCTACGAGCGGTACTTC
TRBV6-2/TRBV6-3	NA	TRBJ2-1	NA	CASSYSTEGGYNEQFF	TGTGCCAGCAGTTACTCCACAGAGGGGGGGTACAATGAGCAGTTCTTC
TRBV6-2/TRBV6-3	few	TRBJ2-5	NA	CASSYSAPETQYF	TGTGCCAGCAGTTATAGCGCCCCAGAGACCCAGTACTTC
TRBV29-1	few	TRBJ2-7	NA	CSVNRDTSYEQYF	TGCAGCGTTAACCGGGACACCTCCTACGAGCAGTACTTC
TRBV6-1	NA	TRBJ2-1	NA	CAIQPHPYVADEQFF	TGTGCCATCCAACCTCATCCATATGTAGCGGATGAGCAGTTCTTC
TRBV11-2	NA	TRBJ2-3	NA	CASSGVAGNTDTQYF	TGTGCCAGCAGCGGGGTCGCGGGAAACACAGATACGCAGTATTTT
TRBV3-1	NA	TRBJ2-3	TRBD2	CASSIRGGSTDTQYF	TGTGCCAGCAGCATCCGGGGGGGTAGCACAGATACGCAGTATTTT
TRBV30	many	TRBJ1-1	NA	CAWSPRQTYTEAFF	TGTGCCTGGAGTCCGAGACAGACCTACACTGAAGCTTTCTTT
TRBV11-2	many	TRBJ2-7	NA	CASSFEPFSSYEQYF	TGTGCCAGCAGCTTCGAGCCCTTTAGCTCCTACGAGCAGTACTTC
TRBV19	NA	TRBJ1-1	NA	CASSSYGPGTEAFF	TGTGCCAGTAGTTCCTACGGTCCGGGCACTGAAGCTTTCTTT
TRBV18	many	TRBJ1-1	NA	CASSPTSAEAFF	TGTGCCAGCTCACCCACGTCCGCTGAAGCTTTCTTT
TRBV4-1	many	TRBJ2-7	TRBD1	CASSHSTGGYEQYF	TGCGCCAGCAGCCACTCGACAGGGGGTTACGAGCAGTACTTC
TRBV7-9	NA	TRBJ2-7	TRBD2	CASSFVPGLEYLYEQYF	TGTGCCAGCAGCTTTGTTCCGGGACTAGAGTACCTCTACGAGCAGTACTTC
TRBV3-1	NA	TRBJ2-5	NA	CASSQGALGAEAQYF	TGTGCCAGCAGCCAAGGGGCGTTAGGGGCAGAGGCCCAGTACTTC
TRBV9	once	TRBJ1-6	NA	CASSVNSRVLPNSPLHF	TGTGCCAGCAGCGTAAATTCTCGGGTATTACCCAATTCACCCCTCCACTTT
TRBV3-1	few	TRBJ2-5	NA	CASSQEFGSGETQYF	TGTGCCAGCAGCCAAGAATTCGGGTCGGGTGAGACCCAGTACTTC
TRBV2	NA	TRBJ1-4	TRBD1	CASRDRTSNGKLFF	TGTGCCAGCAGGGACAGGACTTCTAATGGAAAACTGTTTTTT
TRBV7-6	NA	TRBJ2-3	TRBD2	CASSFSSGRPPDTQYF	TGTGCCAGCAGCTTTTCTAGCGGGAGGCCCCCAGATACGCAGTATTTT
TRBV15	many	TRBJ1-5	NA	CATRGGNQPQHF	TGTGCCACCAGGGGCGGCAATCAGCCCCAGCATTTT
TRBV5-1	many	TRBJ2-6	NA	CASSLQGPSGANVLTF	TGCGCCAGCAGCTTACAGGGCCCCTCTGGGGCCAACGTCCTGACTTTC
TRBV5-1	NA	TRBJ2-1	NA	CASSLASGVLNEQFF	TGCGCCAGCAGCTTGGCTAGTGGGGTGTTGAATGAGCAGTTCTTC
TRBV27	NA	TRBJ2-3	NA	CASSPLISSTDTQYF	TGTGCCAGCAGTCCGTTAATCTCTAGCACAGATACGCAGTATTTT
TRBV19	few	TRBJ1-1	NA	CASSKDSGVGTEAFF	TGTGCCAGTAGTAAGGACAGCGGGGTCGGCACTGAAGCTTTCTTT
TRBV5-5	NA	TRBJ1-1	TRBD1	CASSSRNRDRDQAFF	TGTGCCAGCAGCTCGCGAAACCGGGACAGGGATCAAGCTTTCTTT
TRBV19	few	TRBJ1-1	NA	CASSIDPSGMNTEAFF	TGTGCCAGTAGTATAGATCCTTCGGGCATGAACACTGAAGCTTTCTTT
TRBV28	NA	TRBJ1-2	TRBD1	CATGTGQGYTF	TGTGCCACCGGGACAGGGCAGGGCTACACCTTC
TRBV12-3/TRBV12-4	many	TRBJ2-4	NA	CASSRAIAKNIQYF	TGTGCCAGCAGTAGAGCAATAGCCAAAAACATTCAGTACTTC
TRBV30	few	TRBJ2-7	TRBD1	CAWSARDRGYEQYF	TGTGCCTGGAGTGCCCGGGACAGGGGCTACGAGCAGTACTTC
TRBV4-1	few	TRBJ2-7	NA	CAGSQDRQAPRYEQYF	TGCGCCGGCAGCCAAGATCGGCAGGCGCCCCGCTACGAGCAGTACTTC
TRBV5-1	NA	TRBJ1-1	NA	CASSLALNTAAFF	TGCGCCAGCAGCTTGGCTTTGAACACTGCAGCTTTCTTT
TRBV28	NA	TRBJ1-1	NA	CASSLPGGYEAFF	TGTGCCAGCAGTTTACCGGGGGGCTATGAAGCTTTCTTT
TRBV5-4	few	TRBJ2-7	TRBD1	CASSHSWGDRDPYEQYF	TGTGCCAGCAGCCATTCCTGGGGGGACAGGGACCCCTACGAGCAGTACTTC
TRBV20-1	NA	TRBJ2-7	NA	CSPRHQDTIYEQYF	TGCAGTCCTAGGCACCAGGACACCATCTACGAGCAGTACTTC
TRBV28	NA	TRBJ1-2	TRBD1	CASSLWGQGGYGYTF	TGTGCCAGCAGTTTATGGGGACAGGGTGGTTATGGCTACACCTTC
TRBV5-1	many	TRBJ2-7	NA	CASSGHTHEQYF	TGCGCCAGCAGTGGACATACCCACGAGCAGTACTTC
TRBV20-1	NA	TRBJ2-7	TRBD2	CSARLRGGYPNYEQYF	TGCAGTGCTAGATTGCGGGGGGGATACCCGAACTACGAGCAGTACTTC